Shown below are 23 T cell receptor beta chains from a single sample sequenced in a study of blood T cell repertoires in COVID-19. The data were produced by immunoSEQ multiplex PCR, yet TCRdb's version contains in-frame clones alone and is incomplete. The sample has around 99,000 clones, about 80% seen once. The sequenced material came from peripheral blood. The source is a woman in her fifties or sixties with acute or convalescent COVID-19.

The chain joins TRBV6-5 to TRBJ1-5; 8 bases match TRBD1. The CDR3 loop spans 16 amino acids. Germline V gene lookup returns CDR1 MNHEY and CDR2 SVGAGI. Trimming took 2 bases from V and 7 from J; bases not matched to a gene: 10. The CDR3 bases are TGTGCCAGCAGTTACAATTTCGACAGGGGTGGCCAGCCCCAGCATTTT. Amino acid sequence: CASSYNFDRGGQPQHF.

This chain joins TRBV6-6 and TRBJ1-1, with D possibly TRBD1 on 5 matching bases. Trimming took off 5 bases at V and 4 bases at J, with 17 bases between the two ends. Germline V gene sequence: CDR1 MNHNY, CDR2 SVGAGI (reference sequence). This CDR3 contains 15 residues. The CDR3 DNA is TGTGCCAGCAGTAGGAAACAGGCGCCTGGCACTGAAGCTTTCTTT. Translation: CASSRKQAPGTEAFF.

The V and J genes are TRBV5-1 and TRBJ2-7; D unresolved. The CDR3 runs 15 residues. Germline lookup yields CDR1 SGHRS and CDR2 YFSETQ. Between the trimmed V and J ends, which lost 4 bases and 3 bases, there was a span of 17 bases. This CDR3 is CASSLVGGTIYEQYF. CDR3 in DNA: TGCGCCAGCAGCCTGGTAGGCGGAACAATCTACGAGCAGTACTTC.

This clone was observed a few times. The chain uses TRBV5-1 and TRBJ2-4; no definite D call. Trimming took off 0 bases at V and 5 bases at J, with 9 bases between the two ends. CDR3 length equals 14 residues. Germline assignment: CDR1 SGHRS and CDR2 YFSETQ. The CDR3 DNA reads as TGCGCCAGCAGCTTGGATGGGCGCGAAAACATTCAGTACTTC. Its translation is CASSLDGRENIQYF. Looking up the rest from reference TRBV5-1 and TRBJ2-4 gives the full variable domain: KAGVTQTPRYLIKTRGQQVTLSCSPISGHRSVSWYQQTPGQGLQFLFEYFSETQRNKGNFPGRFSGRQFSNSRSEMNVSTLELGDSALYLCASSLDGRENIQYFGAGTRLSVL.

The V and J genes are TRBV7-9 and TRBJ1-2; the D is unclear. CDR1 and CDR2 (germline): SEHNR, FQNEAQ (reference sequence). V gave up 1 base and J gave up 8 bases, with 11 bases separating them. The CDR3 is 13 amino acids. This CDR3 is CASSLGGGDGYTF. In nucleotides, the CDR3 is TGTGCCAGCAGCTTAGGCGGCGGAGACGGCTACACCTTC.

The chain links TRBV5-6 to TRBJ1-5; D is ambiguous. The V gene lost 3 bases and the J gene lost 2 bases, with 12 bases spanning the gap. This CDR3 comprises 15 residues. Per germline, CDR1 SGHDT and CDR2 YYEEEE. CDR3 DNA sequence: TGTGCCAGCAGCTCATTAGGAGCGGGCAATCAGCCCCAGCATTTT. As protein: CASSSLGAGNQPQHF.

The V call is TRBV28, the J call TRBJ2-5, with D possibly being TRBD1 (6 bases). This CDR3 is 14 amino acids long. V was cut by 5 bases and J by 1 base, with 11 bases left in between. The germline V gene has CDR1 MDHEN and CDR2 SYDVKM. CDR3 residues: CASSRDRIQETQYF. CDR3 coding DNA: TGTGCCAGCAGTCGCGACAGGATCCAAGAGACCCAGTACTTC.

V gene TRBV18 combines with J gene TRBJ1-2; no definite D call. Between the trimmed V and J ends, which lost 0 bases and 4 bases, there was a span of 6 bases. The CDR3 is 13 residues long. The V gene's germline CDR1 is KGHSH and CDR2 LQKENI. The DNA of the CDR3 is TGTGCCAGCTCACCACCCGTTCCCTATGGCTACACCTTC. This codes for CASSPPVPYGYTF. Based on the CDR3 plus reference TRBV18 and TRBJ1-2, the full variable domain is NAGVMQNPRHLVRRRGQEARLRCSPMKGHSHVYWYRQLPEEGLKFMVYLQKENIIDESGMPKERFSAEFPKEGPSILRIQQVVRGDSAAYFCASSPPVPYGYTFGSGTRLTVV.

The chain employs TRBV5-1 and TRBJ1-1, with TRBD1 identical over 8 bases. The trim removed 3 bases at V and 5 bases at J, leaving 6 bases unmatched. The germline CDR1 and CDR2 sequences are SGHRS and YFSETQ. The CDR3 consists of 14 residues. The CDR3 bases are TGCGCCAGCAGCTCCGGACAGGGAGATACTGAAGCTTTCTTT. Its translation is CASSSGQGDTEAFF.

The chain carries TRBV30 and TRBJ1-2; 7 nucleotides align to TRBD1. CDR1 and CDR2 from the germline V gene are GTSNPN and SVGIG (reference sequence). J lost 2 bases, V lost 3 bases, and 6 bases had no gene match. The CDR3 has 14 amino acids. The CDR3 DNA follows: TGTGCCTGGAGCCGGACAGGAGCCAACTATGGCTACACCTTC. It encodes CAWSRTGANYGYTF.

The chain combines TRBV6-2 or TRBV6-3 with TRBJ1-5; D unresolved. This CDR3 has 13 residues. The germline CDR1 and CDR2 sequences are MNHEY and SVGEGT. The ends were cut back, 5 bases at V and 3 bases at J, with 8 bases in the middle. CDR3 protein: CASSGVFNQPQHF. In DNA form, the CDR3 reads TGTGCCAGCAGTGGAGTTTTCAATCAGCCCCAGCATTTT.

The chain carries TRBV12-5 and TRBJ2-6; 7 nucleotides match TRBD1. Unmatched junction bases numbered 2, after V lost 1 base and J lost 2 bases. Per germline, CDR1 LGHNT and CDR2 FRNRAP. This CDR3 contains 16 residues. The CDR3, as DNA: TGTGCTAGTGGTTTGGGGGACAGCACTGGGGCCAACGTCCTGACTTTC. It codes for CASGLGDSTGANVLTF.

The table lists this clone with a few counts. CDR3 sequence (DNA): TGTGCCAGCACCACCACCGGGAGTTTTAATGAAAAACTGTTTTTT. It translates to CASTTTGSFNEKLFF. V usage is TRBV2 and J usage is TRBJ1-4; D is uncertain. V lost 7 bases to trimming and J lost 4 bases, with 16 bases between them. There are 15 residues in the CDR3. The germline CDR1 and CDR2 sequences are SNHLY and FYNNEI.

The V and J genes are TRBV27 and TRBJ2-6, with a tentative D call TRBD1 (5 bases). Germline V gene lookup returns CDR1 MNHEY and CDR2 SMNVEV (reference sequence). Trimming stripped 3 bases from V and 0 bases from J, with 9 bases between. The CDR3 length is 16 residues. The CDR3 DNA reads as TGTGCCAGCAGTTTCCAGGGCCCCTCTGGGGCCAACGTCCTGACTTTC. It codes for CASSFQGPSGANVLTF.

In this sample, this clone turned up a few times. This chain joins TRBV5-1 and TRBJ1-4, with TRBD1 identical over 8 bases. Germline values: CDR1 SGHRS, CDR2 YFSETQ. J gave up 6 bases and V 1 base, and 2 bases lay outside the gene matches. The CDR3 loop spans 14 amino acids. The CDR3 loop reads CASSLQQGDEKLFF. The CDR3 coding sequence is TGCGCCAGCAGCTTGCAACAGGGGGATGAAAAACTGTTTTTT.

This clone was detected only a few times. The chain carries TRBV28 and TRBJ1-5; 9 positions agree with TRBD1. Germline V lookup: CDR1 MDHEN, CDR2 SYDVKM. J was trimmed by 4 bases and V by 2 bases; bases with no gene match: 6. This CDR3 comprises 16 residues. CDR3 sequence (DNA): TGTGCCAGCAGTTTACGGACAGGGGACCCTAATCAGCCCCAGCATTTT. Its translation is CASSLRTGDPNQPQHF.

The V call is TRBV4-2, the J call TRBJ1-1, with 7 bases matching TRBD1. The CDR3 loop spans 13 amino acids. V lost 1 base, J lost 8 bases, and 4 bases stayed unmatched. The germline V gene has CDR1 LGHNA and CDR2 YNFKEQ. The CDR3 sequence: CASSQGLDREAFF. The CDR3 DNA is TGTGCCAGCAGCCAAGGATTGGACAGGGAAGCTTTCTTT.

The genes are TRBV11-2 and TRBJ1-1; D is ambiguous. Per germline, CDR1 SGHAT and CDR2 FQNNGV. V gave up 4 bases and J gave up 0 bases, with 9 bases separating them. This CDR3 has 14 residues. The DNA for the CDR3 is TGTGCCAGCAGCTGGCCGGGGATGAACACTGAAGCTTTCTTT. Its protein is CASSWPGMNTEAFF.

The V call is TRBV6-5, the J call TRBJ1-1; possibly TRBD1 for D (6 bases). Per germline, CDR1 MNHEY and CDR2 SVGAGI. This CDR3 contains 15 residues. V was shortened by 3 bases and J by 4 bases, with 15 bases between the two germline ends. CDR3 nucleotides: TGTGCCAGCAGTTATCAGGGGTCGATCGGCACTGAAGCTTTCTTT. Translating it yields CASSYQGSIGTEAFF.

This chain uses TRBV19 with TRBJ1-4; D perhaps matches TRBD1 (5 bases). Germline CDR1 and CDR2: LNHDA and SQIVND (reference sequence). V lost 5 bases to trimming and J lost 5 bases, with 9 bases between them. The CDR3 consists of 13 residues. The CDR3 spells CASSSGRNEKLFF. The CDR3 DNA sequence: TGTGCCAGTAGTTCAGGGCGGAATGAAAAACTGTTTTTT. The full variable domain, its missing parts supplied by reference TRBV19 and TRBJ1-4, is DGGITQSPKYLFRKEGQNVTLSCEQNLNHDAMYWYRQDPGQGLRLIYYSQIVNDFQKGDIAEGYSVSREKKESFPLTVTSAQKNPTAFYLCASSSGRNEKLFFGSGTQLSVL.

In its sample, this clone was seen once. The V and J genes are TRBV6-1 and TRBJ1-3; D remains ambiguous. Trimming left V 2 bases short and J 8 bases short, with 16 bases between. Germline V gene lookup returns CDR1 MNHNS and CDR2 SASEGT. The CDR3 sequence is 15 residues long. CDR3 DNA sequence: TGTGCCAGCAGTGAATTCGGGGATTCTCGATACACCATATATTTT. It codes for CASSEFGDSRYTIYF.

The sample holds a few counts of this clone. The chain has TRBV6-1 and TRBJ1-4, with TRBD1 as a possible D gene (5 bases). V gave up 2 bases and J gave up 5 bases, with 18 bases separating them. The CDR3 loop spans 17 amino acids. The germline gives CDR1 MNHNS, CDR2 SASEGT. CDR3 sequence reads: CASSESGGRSGNEKLFF. The DNA for the CDR3 is TGTGCCAGCAGTGAATCGGGGGGTAGATCGGGAAATGAAAAACTGTTTTTT.

This chain uses TRBV5-1 with TRBJ1-5; D is unresolved. The V end lost 0 bases, the J end lost 6 bases, and 7 bases lay between the germline ends. The CDR3 extends over 13 amino acids. The germline CDR1 and CDR2 sequences are SGHRS and YFSETQ. The CDR3 here is CASSLGGGQPQHF. DNA for the CDR3: TGCGCCAGCAGCTTGGGAGGCGGTCAGCCCCAGCATTTT.